The entry below describes one T cell receptor beta chain. Its antigen remains unidentified. The DNA ends 3 residues before the CDR3 does, and the rest of the CDR3 is filled in from the germline J gene. This specimen comes from a study of T cells in women clearing cervical HPV infection. Study as a whole: Case blood drawn at lesion detection; control blood after infection cleared. General study findings and limits: Richness differences could reflect unmeasured T-cell content per sample. TRBV6-7 relative abundance averaged roughly 0.1% in cases and under 0.2% in controls.

The CDR3 has 14 residues. J was trimmed by 1 base and V by 7 bases; bases with no gene match: 5. Per the germline V gene, CDR1 is LNHDA and CDR2 is SQIVND (reference sequence). The assay was immunoSEQ multiplex PCR, and TCRdb's table has in-frame clones only and misses some. Recorded here are tens of thousands of clones; the top ten clones represent 1.4%. This TCR derives from a woman between 18 and 69 years old with a cervical HPV16 infection that either progressed to CIN3+ or cleared (not recorded which). The sequencing input was blood buffy coat. The chain employs TRBV19 and TRBJ2-3; 7 bases match TRBD1. This chain's CDR3 is CASTPGGGTDTQYF. The sequenced CDR3 bases are TGTGCCAGTACCCCAGGGGGAGGCACAGATACG.